These 7 T cell receptor beta chains were all obtained from the same sample, sequenced in a study of blood T cell repertoires in COVID-19. Only in-frame clones appear in the TCRdb table, and some are missing; sequencing was by immunoSEQ multiplex PCR. The sample shows just over 70,000 clones, over 65% of them seen only once. Input material: peripheral blood. These TCRs come from a woman in her 70s with acute or convalescent COVID-19.

This clone appeared a single time. This sequence joins TRBV5-1 and TRBJ1-3; TRBD1 aligns across 10 bases. This CDR3 is 16 amino acids long. Looked up from germline, CDR1 is SGHRS and CDR2 is YFSETQ. V trimming: 4 bases; J trimming: 1 base; junction bases outside the gene matches: 5. The CDR3 bases are TGCGCCAGCAGCCCTGACAGGGGGCCATCTGGAAACACCATATATTTT. The encoded protein is CASSPDRGPSGNTIYF.

The chain joins TRBV7-6 to TRBJ2-5; 7 nucleotides match TRBD2. The trim removed 4 bases at V and 5 bases at J, leaving 10 bases unmatched. The CDR3 totals 15 residues. CDR1 and CDR2 (germline): SGHVS, FNYEAQ. The CDR3 protein is CASSSPFGGGETQYF. The CDR3 DNA reads as TGTGCCAGCAGCTCCCCGTTTGGGGGAGGGGAGACCCAGTACTTC.

DNA for the CDR3: TGTGCCAGTACCCCGGGAGGAGCAGATACGCAGTATTTT. It specifies CASTPGGADTQYF. This chain joins TRBV19 and TRBJ2-3; TRBD2 matches 7 bases. The CDR3 totals 13 residues. V was pared by 7 bases and J by 4 bases, with 5 bases of the junction left unmatched. Germline V gives CDR1 LNHDA, CDR2 SQIVND (reference sequence).

The chain carries TRBV27 and TRBJ1-5; D not resolved. This CDR3 spans 18 amino acids. Looked up from germline, CDR1 is MNHEY and CDR2 is SMNVEV (reference sequence). V was trimmed by 2 bases and J by 2 bases, leaving 19 bases between them. CDR3 sequence: CASSLRPLGVGGNQPQHF. CDR3 DNA sequence: TGTGCCAGCAGTTTAAGGCCTTTAGGAGTGGGTGGCAATCAGCCCCAGCATTTT.

CDR3 protein: CASSLGGSENTEAFF. The CDR3 coding sequence is TGCGCCAGCAGCTTGGGGGGCAGCGAGAACACTGAAGCTTTCTTT. The chain is built from TRBV5-1 and TRBJ1-1; a weak D match, TRBD1 (5 bases). The germline V and J ends were trimmed by 0 bases and 1 base, with 10 bases remaining between them. The CDR3 contains 15 residues. Germline CDR1 is SGHRS and CDR2 is YFSETQ.

The rearrangement links TRBV6-5 to TRBJ1-1; 7 nucleotides match TRBD1. Germline CDR1 is MNHEY and CDR2 is SVGAGI. The CDR3 has 15 residues. With 5 bases clipped from V and 1 base from J, the junction kept 7 bases outside the gene matches. CDR3 sequence reads: CASSPQWTGNTEAFF. DNA of the CDR3: TGTGCCAGCAGTCCTCAATGGACAGGGAACACTGAAGCTTTCTTT.

This sequence joins TRBV25-1 and TRBJ1-3, with D perhaps matching TRBD1 (6 bases). V shed 5 bases and J shed 2 bases, with 19 bases lying between them. The CDR3 sequence is 17 residues long. Germline V gene data show CDR1 as MGHDK and CDR2 as SYGVNS. CDR3 in DNA: TGTGCCAGCAGTTCTCTCGGGGGGGCAGGGGCTGGAAACACCATATATTTT. It encodes CASSSLGGAGAGNTIYF.